This T cell receptor beta chain was sequenced for a study of technical replicates of blood from a few donors. Germline V gives CDR1 LNHDA, CDR2 SQIVND (reference sequence). This CDR3 comprises 14 residues. Trimming shortened V by 10 bases and J by 7 bases, and 20 bases separated the two germline ends. TCRdb's copy holds only in-frame clones and misses some; the assay was immunoSEQ multiplex PCR. The table lists over 70,000 clones, approximately 96% of them singletons. Material for sequencing was T cells isolated from PBMCs. The receptor's source is a human donor in good health. This chain connects TRBV19 to TRBJ2-1, with D perhaps TRBD2 (5 bases). CDR3 bases: TGTGCCACCTCGGACTTCACCCCCCTAAATGAGCAGTTCTTC. This gives the protein CATSDFTPLNEQFF. The full variable domain, with the rest looked up from reference TRBV19 and TRBJ2-1, is DGGITQSPKYLFRKEGQNVTLSCEQNLNHDAMYWYRQDPGQGLRLIYYSQIVNDFQKGDIAEGYSVSREKKESFPLTVTSAQKNPTAFYLCATSDFTPLNEQFFGPGTRLTVL.